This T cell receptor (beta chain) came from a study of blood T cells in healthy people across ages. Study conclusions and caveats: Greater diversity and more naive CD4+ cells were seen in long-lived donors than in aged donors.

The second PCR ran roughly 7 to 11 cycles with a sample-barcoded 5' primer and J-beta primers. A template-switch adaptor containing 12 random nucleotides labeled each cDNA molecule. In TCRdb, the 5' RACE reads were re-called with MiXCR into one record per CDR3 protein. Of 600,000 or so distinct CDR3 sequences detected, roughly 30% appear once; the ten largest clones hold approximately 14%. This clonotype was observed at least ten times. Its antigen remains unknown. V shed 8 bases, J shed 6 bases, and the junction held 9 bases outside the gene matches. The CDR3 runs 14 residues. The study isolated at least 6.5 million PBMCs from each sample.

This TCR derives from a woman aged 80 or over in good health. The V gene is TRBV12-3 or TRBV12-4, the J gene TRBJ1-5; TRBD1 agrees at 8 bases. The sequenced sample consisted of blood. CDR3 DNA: TGTGCCAGCGGAGCAGGACAGGGTCGTCAGCCCCAGCATTTT. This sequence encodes CASGAGQGRQPQHF.